The T cell receptor beta chain described here comes from a study of cytomegalovirus exposure and HLA in healthy donors. PCR involved 60 Vbeta and 13 Jbeta primers. Here immunoSEQ multiplex PCR was the method, and the copy in TCRdb shows in-frame clones only, minus some. Here the sample spans approximately 100,000 clones, around 74% being singletons. Comments on this clone: Its antigen is currently unknown.

V was trimmed by 2 bases and J by 4 bases, leaving 11 bases between them. From germline, CDR1 is ENHRY and CDR2 SYGVKD. The CDR3 is made up of 14 amino acids. Regarding donors, all were healthy bone marrow donors. Findings and caveats of the study: Reported performance of the classifier showed diagnosis of cytomegalovirus status with high specificity and sensitivity.

The chain recombines TRBV10-3 with TRBJ1-1, with D possibly TRBD1 on 5 matching bases. Material for sequencing was PBMCs. The receptor comes from a male donor in good health and CMV-seronegative. CDR3 residues: CAISEGGGGTEAFF. In DNA form, the CDR3 reads TGTGCCATCAGTGAGGGGGGGGGTGGCACTGAAGCTTTCTTT.